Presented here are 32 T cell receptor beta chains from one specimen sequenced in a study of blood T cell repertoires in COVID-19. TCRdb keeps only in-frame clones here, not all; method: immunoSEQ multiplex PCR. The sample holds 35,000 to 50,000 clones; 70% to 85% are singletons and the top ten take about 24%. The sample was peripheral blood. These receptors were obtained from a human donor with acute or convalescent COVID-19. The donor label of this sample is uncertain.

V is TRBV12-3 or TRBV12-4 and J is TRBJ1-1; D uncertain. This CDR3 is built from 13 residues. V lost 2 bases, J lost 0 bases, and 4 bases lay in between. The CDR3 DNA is TGTGCCAGCAGTTTATTCGTGAACACTGAAGCTTTCTTT. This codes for CASSLFVNTEAFF.

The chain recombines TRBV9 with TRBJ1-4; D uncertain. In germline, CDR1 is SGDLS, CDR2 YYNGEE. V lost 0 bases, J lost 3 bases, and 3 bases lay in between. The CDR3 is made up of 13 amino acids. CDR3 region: CASSVEPNEKLFF. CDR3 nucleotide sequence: TGTGCCAGCAGCGTAGAGCCTAATGAAAAACTGTTTTTT.

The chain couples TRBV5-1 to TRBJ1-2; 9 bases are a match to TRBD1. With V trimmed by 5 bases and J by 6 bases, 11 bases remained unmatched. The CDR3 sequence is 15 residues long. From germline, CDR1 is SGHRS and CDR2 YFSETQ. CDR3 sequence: CASRVSGQGGDGYTF. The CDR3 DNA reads TGCGCCAGCAGAGTCTCGGGACAGGGAGGCGATGGCTACACCTTC.

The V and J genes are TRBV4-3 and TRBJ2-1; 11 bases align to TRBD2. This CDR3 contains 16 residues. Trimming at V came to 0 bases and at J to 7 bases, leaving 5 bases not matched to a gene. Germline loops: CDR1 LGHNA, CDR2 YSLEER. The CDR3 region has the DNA TGCGCCAGCAGCCAAGATGTACTAGCGGGGGAGAATGAGCAGTTCTTC. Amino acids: CASSQDVLAGENEQFF.

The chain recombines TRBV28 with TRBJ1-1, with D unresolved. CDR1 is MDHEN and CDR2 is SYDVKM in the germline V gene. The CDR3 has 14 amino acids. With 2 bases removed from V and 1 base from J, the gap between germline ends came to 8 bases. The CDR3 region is CASSLQQANTEAFF. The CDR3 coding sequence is TGTGCCAGCAGTTTACAGCAGGCGAACACTGAAGCTTTCTTT.

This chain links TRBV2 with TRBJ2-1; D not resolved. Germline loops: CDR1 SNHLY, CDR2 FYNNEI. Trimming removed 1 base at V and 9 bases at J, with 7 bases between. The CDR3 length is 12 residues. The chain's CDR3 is CASSEVPVEQFF. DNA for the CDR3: TGTGCCAGCAGTGAAGTTCCAGTTGAGCAGTTCTTC.

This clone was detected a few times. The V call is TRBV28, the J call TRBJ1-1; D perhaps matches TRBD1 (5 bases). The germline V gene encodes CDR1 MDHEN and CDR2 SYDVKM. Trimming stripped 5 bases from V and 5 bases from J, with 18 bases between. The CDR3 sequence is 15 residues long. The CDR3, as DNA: TGTGCCAGCAGTATAGACAGCCTGGCTGCGACTGAAGCTTTCTTT. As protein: CASSIDSLAATEAFF.

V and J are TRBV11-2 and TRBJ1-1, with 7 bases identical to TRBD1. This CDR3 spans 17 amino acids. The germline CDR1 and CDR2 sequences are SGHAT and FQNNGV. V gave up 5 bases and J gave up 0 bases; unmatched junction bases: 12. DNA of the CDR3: TGTGCCAGCAGCAAAGGACAGGTCGTCACCTTGAACACTGAAGCTTTCTTT. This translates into CASSKGQVVTLNTEAFF.

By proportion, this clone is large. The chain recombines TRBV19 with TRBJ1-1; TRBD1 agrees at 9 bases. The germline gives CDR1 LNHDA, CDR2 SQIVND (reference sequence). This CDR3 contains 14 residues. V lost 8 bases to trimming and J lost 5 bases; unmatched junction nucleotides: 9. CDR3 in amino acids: CASSTTGGGTEAFF. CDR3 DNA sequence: TGTGCCAGTTCCACGACAGGGGGTGGGACTGAAGCTTTCTTT.

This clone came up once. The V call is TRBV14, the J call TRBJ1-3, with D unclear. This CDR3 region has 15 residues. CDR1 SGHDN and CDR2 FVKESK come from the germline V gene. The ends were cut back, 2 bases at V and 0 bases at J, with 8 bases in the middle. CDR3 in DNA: TGTGCCAGCAGCCAAAGGAGCTACTCTGGAAACACCATATATTTT. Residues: CASSQRSYSGNTIYF.

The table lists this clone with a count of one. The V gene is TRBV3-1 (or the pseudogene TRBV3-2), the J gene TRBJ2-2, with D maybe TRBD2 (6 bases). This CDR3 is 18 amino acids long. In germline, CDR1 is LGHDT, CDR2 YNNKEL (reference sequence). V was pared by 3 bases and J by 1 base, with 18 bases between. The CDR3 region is CASSHPSRGLQNTGELFF. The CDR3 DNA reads TGTGCCAGCAGCCACCCTTCAAGGGGACTGCAGAACACCGGGGAGCTGTTTTTT.

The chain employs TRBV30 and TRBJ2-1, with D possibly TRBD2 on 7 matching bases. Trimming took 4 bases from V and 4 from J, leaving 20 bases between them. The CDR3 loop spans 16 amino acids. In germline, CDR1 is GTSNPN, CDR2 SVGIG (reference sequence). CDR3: CAWTLWGGARYNEQFF. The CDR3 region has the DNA TGTGCCTGGACCCTGTGGGGGGGGGCGAGATACAATGAGCAGTTCTTC.

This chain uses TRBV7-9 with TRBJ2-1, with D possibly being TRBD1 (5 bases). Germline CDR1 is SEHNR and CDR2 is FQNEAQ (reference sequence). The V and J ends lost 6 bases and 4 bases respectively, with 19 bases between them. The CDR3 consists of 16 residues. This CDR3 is CASRHDSDPPYNEQFF. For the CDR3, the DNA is TGTGCCAGCAGACACGACAGCGACCCCCCTTACAATGAGCAGTTCTTC.

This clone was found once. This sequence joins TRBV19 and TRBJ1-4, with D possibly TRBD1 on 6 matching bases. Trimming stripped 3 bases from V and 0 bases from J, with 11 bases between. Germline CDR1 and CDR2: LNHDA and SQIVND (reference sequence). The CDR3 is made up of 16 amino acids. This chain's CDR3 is CASSMDSRATNEKLFF. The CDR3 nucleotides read TGTGCCAGTAGTATGGACAGCAGGGCAACTAATGAAAAACTGTTTTTT.

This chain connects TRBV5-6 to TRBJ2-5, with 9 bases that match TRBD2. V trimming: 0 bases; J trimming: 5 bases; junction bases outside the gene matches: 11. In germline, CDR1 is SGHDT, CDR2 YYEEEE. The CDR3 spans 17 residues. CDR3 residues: CASSLVPSGVRSETQYF. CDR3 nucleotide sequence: TGTGCCAGCAGCTTGGTACCTAGCGGGGTACGCTCCGAGACCCAGTACTTC.

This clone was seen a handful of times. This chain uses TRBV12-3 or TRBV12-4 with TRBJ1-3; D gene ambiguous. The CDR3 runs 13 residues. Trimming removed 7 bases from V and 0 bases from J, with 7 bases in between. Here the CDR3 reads CASKLNSGNTIYF. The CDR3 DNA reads TGTGCCAGCAAGCTGAACTCTGGAAACACCATATATTTT.

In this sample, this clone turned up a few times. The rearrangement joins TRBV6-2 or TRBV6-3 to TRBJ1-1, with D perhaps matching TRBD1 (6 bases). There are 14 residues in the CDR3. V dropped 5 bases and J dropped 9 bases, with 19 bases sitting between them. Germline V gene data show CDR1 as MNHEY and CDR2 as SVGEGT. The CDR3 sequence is CASSPTGTQHKAFF. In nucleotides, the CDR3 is TGTGCCAGCAGTCCGACCGGGACACAACATAAAGCTTTCTTT.

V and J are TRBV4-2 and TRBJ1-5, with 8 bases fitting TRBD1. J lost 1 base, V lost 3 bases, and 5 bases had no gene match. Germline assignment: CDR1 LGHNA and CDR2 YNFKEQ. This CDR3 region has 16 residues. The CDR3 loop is CASSQSQGGSNQPQHF. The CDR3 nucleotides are TGTGCCAGCAGCCAGTCACAGGGGGGAAGCAATCAGCCCCAGCATTTT.

CDR3 sequence (DNA): TGTGCCATCGCGAAAGGACTAGCGGCCTCCTACGAGCAGTACTTC. Translation gives CAIAKGLAASYEQYF. V usage is TRBV10-3 and J usage is TRBJ2-7; 10 bases fit TRBD2. V lost 8 bases, J lost 0 bases, and 7 bases stayed unmatched. CDR3 length: 15 residues. The V gene's germline CDR1 is ENHRY and CDR2 SYGVKD.

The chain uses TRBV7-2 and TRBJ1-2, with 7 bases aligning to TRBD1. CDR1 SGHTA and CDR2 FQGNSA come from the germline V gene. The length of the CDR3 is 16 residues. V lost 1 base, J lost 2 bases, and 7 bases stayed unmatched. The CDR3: CASSLDSGTANYGYTF. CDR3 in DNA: TGTGCCAGCAGCTTAGATTCCGGGACAGCAAACTATGGCTACACCTTC.

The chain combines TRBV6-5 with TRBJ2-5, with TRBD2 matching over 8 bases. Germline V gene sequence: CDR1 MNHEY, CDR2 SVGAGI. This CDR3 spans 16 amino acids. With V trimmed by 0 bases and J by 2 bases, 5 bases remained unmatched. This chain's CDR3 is CASSYSDGRGQETQYF. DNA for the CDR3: TGTGCCAGCAGTTACTCAGACGGGAGGGGACAAGAGACCCAGTACTTC.

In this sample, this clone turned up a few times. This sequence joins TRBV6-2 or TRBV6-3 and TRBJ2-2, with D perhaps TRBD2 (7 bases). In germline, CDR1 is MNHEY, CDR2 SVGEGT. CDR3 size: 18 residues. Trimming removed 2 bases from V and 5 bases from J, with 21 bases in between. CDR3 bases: TGTGCCAGCAGTTACGGCCGGGGCGGGGGCCTTGCTACCGGGGAGCTGTTTTTT. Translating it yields CASSYGRGGGLATGELFF.

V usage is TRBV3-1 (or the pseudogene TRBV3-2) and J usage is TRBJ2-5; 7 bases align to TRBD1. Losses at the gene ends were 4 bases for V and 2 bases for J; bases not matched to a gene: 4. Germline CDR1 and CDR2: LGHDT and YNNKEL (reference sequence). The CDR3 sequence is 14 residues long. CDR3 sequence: CASSLGTVQETQYF. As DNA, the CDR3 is TGTGCCAGCAGCCTAGGGACAGTGCAAGAGACCCAGTACTTC.

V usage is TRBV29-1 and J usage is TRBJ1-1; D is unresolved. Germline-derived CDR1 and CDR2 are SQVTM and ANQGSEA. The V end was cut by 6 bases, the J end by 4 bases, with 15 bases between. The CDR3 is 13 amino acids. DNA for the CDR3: TGCAGCGTGTTGGAGGATGGGAGCACTGAAGCTTTCTTT. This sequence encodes CSVLEDGSTEAFF.

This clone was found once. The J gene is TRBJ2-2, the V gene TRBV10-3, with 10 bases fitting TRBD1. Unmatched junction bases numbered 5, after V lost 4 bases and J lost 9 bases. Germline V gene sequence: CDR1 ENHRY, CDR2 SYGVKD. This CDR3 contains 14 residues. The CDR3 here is CAISAWDRGRELFF. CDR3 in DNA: TGTGCCATCAGTGCGTGGGACAGGGGTAGGGAGCTGTTTTTT.

CDR3 DNA: TGTGCCAGCATTGGAGTTAGCGTCGAGACCCAGTACTTC. Amino acids: CASIGVSVETQYF. The V and J genes are TRBV6-5 and TRBJ2-5, with D possibly TRBD2 on 5 matching bases. Deletions cut 7 bases from V and 5 bases from J, with 14 bases between. Germline CDR1 is MNHEY and CDR2 is SVGAGI. The CDR3 totals 13 residues.

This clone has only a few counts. CDR3: CASSGTDRLTDTQYF. As DNA, the CDR3 is TGTGCCAGCAGCGGGACAGATAGACTAACAGATACGCAGTATTTT. The genes are TRBV3-1 (or the pseudogene TRBV3-2) and TRBJ2-3; TRBD1 matches at 7 bases. The CDR3 extends over 15 amino acids. Germline loops: CDR1 LGHDT, CDR2 YNNKEL (reference sequence). V gave up 5 bases and J gave up 3 bases; unmatched junction bases: 8.

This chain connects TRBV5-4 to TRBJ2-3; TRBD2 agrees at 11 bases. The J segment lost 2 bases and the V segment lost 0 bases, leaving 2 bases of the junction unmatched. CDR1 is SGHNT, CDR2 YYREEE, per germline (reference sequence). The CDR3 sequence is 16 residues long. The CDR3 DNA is TGTGCCAGCAGCTTGGCGGGACTAGCGGCCACAGATACGCAGTATTTT. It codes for CASSLAGLAATDTQYF.

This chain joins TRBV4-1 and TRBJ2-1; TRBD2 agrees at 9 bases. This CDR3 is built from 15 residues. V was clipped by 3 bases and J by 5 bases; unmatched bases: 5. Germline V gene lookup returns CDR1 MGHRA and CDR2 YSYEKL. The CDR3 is CASSQALAGHNEQFF. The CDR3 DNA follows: TGCGCCAGCAGCCAGGCGCTAGCGGGACACAATGAGCAGTTCTTC.

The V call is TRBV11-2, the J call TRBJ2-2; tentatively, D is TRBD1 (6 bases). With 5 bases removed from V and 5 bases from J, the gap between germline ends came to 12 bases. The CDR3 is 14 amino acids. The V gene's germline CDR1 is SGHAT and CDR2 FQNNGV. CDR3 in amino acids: CASSPRTATGELFF. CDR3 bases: TGTGCCAGCAGCCCGCGGACAGCTACCGGGGAGCTGTTTTTT.

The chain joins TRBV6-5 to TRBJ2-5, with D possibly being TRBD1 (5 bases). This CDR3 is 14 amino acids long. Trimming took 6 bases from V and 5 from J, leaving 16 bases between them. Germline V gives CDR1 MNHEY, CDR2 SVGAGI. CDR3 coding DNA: TGTGCCAGCAGCCCGTCAGGGAATCATGAGACCCAGTACTTC. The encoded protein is CASSPSGNHETQYF.

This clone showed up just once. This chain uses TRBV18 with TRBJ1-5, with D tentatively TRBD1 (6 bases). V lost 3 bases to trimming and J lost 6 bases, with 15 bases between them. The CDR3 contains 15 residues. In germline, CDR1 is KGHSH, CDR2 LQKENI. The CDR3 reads CASSPQTGRGQPQHF. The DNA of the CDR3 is TGTGCCAGCTCACCCCAGACAGGCCGAGGTCAGCCCCAGCATTTT.